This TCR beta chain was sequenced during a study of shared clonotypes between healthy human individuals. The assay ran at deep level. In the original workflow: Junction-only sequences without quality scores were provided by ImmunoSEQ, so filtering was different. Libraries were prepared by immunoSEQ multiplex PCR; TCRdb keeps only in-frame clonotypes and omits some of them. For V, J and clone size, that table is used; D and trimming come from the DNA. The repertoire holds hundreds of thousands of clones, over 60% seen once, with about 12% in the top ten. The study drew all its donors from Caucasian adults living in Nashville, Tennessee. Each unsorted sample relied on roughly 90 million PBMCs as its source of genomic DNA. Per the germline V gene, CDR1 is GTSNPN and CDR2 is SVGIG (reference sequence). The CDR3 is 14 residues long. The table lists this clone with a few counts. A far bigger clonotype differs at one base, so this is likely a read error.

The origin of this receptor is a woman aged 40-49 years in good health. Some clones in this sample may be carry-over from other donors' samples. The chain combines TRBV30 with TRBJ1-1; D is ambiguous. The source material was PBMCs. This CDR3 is CAWRDSPAGTEALF. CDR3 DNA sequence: TGTGCCTGGAGGGACTCGCCGGCGGGCACTGAAGCTCTCTTT.